This T cell receptor (beta chain) emerged from a study of cytomegalovirus exposure and HLA in healthy donors. The CDR3 sequence is 15 residues long. V lost 0 bases to trimming and J lost 5 bases; unmatched junction nucleotides: 6. Looked up from germline, CDR1 is SGHRS and CDR2 is YFSETQ. It was with 60 Vbeta and 13 Jbeta primers that the PCR ran. TCRdb's table, derived via immunoSEQ multiplex PCR, lists solely in-frame clones and lacks some. Here the sample spans more than 100,000 clones, 85% to 90% being singletons. Remarks on this clone: The target antigen is unknown.

Study-level points and caveats: Reports credit the classifier with highly specific, highly sensitive diagnosis of cytomegalovirus status.

The sequence came from a woman between 25 and 40 years old in good health and CMV-seronegative. This sequence joins TRBV5-1 and TRBJ1-1, with TRBD1 identical over 8 bases. The sequenced sample was PBMCs. The CDR3 region is CASSLAKQGGTEAFF. The CDR3 region has the DNA TGCGCCAGCAGCTTGGCCAAACAGGGGGGAACTGAAGCTTTCTTT.